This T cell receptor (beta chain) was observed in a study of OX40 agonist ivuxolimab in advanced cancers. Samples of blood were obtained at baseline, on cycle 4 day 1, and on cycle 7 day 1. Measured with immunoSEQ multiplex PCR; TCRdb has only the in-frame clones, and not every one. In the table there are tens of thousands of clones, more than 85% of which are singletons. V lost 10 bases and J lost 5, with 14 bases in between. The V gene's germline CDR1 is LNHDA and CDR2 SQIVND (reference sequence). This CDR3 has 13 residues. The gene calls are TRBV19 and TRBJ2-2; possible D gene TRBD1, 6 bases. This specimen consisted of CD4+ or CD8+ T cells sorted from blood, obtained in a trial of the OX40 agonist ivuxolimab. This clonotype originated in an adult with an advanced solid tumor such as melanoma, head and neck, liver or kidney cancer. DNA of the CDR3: TGTGCCATTAGACAGGAATGGACCGGGGAGCTGTTTTTT. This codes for CAIRQEWTGELFF.